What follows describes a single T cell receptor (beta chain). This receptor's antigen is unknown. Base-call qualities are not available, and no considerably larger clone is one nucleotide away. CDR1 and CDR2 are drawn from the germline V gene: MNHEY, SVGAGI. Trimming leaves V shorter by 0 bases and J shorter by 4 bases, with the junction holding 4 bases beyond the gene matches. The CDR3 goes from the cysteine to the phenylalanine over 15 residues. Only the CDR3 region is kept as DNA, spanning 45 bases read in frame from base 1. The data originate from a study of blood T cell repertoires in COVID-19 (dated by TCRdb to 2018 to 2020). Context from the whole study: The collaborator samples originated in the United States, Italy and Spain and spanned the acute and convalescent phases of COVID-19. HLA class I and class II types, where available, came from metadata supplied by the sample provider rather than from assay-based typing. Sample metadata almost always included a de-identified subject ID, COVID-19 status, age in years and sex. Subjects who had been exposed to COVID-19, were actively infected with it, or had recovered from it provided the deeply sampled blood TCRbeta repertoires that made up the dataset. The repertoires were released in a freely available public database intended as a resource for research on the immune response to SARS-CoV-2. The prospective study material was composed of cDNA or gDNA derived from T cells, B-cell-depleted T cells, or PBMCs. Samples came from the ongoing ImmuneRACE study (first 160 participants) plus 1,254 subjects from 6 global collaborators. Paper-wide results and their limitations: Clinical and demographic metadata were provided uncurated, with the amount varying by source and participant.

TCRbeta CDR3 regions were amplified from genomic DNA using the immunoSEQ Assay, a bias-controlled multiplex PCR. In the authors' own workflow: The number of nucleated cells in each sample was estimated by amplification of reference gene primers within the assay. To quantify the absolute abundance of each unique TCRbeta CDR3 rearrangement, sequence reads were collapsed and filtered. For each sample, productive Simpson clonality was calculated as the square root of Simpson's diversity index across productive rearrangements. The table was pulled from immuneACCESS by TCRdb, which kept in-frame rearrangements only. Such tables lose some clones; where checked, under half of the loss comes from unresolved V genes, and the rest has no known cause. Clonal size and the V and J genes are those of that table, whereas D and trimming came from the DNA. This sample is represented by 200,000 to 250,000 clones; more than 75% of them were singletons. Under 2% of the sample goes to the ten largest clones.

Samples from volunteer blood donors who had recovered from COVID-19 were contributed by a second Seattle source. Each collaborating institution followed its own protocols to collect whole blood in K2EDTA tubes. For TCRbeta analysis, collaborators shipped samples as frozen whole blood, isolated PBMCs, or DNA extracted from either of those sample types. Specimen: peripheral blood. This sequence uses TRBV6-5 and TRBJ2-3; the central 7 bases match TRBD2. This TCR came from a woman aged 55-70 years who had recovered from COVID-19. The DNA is TGTGCCAGCAGTTACTCGGGGAGGGTCGCAGATACGCAGTATTTT. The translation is CASSYSGRVADTQYF.